This T cell receptor (beta chain) was profiled in a study of T cells in severe cutaneous drug reactions. Study in general: Blister fluid/cells and PBMC came from acute- or recovery-stage patients.

Considering frequency, this clonotype is medium-sized (0.01 to 0.1%). The target antigen is unknown. Sequenced patients had Stevens-Johnson syndrome or toxic epidermal necrolysis caused by carbamazepine. TCR subtype-specific primers in iRepertoire multiplex PCR prepared libraries for bulk and single-cell sequencing. Multiplex PCR targeting V, D and J genes made bulk TCR beta libraries. TCRdb reprocessed the multiplex PCR reads and reports one entry per CDR3 protein, with no DNA. Its table records roughly 2,500 distinct CDR3 sequences. Study observations and caveats: A public TCRbeta CDR3 appeared in all seven CBZ-SJS/TEN blister samples, averaging about 15%. In carbamazepine-induced Stevens-Johnson syndrome or toxic epidermal necrolysis, TRBV12-4 averaged approximately 30% in blister cells and about 5.2% in PBMC.

The germline V gene has CDR1 SNHLY and CDR2 FYNNEI. The CDR3 runs to 15 residues. What was sequenced was cells from a skin blister. This sequence joins TRBV2 and TRBJ2-7; TCRdb's D call of TRBD2 is untestable without DNA. The source is a human donor with toxic epidermal necrolysis, a severe cutaneous drug reaction. This chain's CDR3 is CASRGLGVFSYEQYF.